The T cell receptor beta chain under discussion was sequenced for a study of breast tumors, draining lymph nodes, adjacent tissues. Turning to this clonotype: A much larger clone lies a single base off, so this may be a read error.

TCRdb analysed the multiplex PCR reads with MiXCR anew, one entry per CDR3 protein. The sample carries about 130,000 distinct CDR3 sequences, 21% recorded once. The CDR3 runs to 16 residues. Looked up from germline, CDR1 is SNHLY and CDR2 is FYNNEI. Axillary draining lymph nodes of breast cancer patients supplied the node samples. The receptor was derived from a female donor with breast cancer. Some clones in this sample may be carry-over from other donors' samples. This sequence joins TRBV2 and TRBJ1-5; D perhaps matches TRBD1 (6 bases). Sequenced sample: axillary lymph node tissue. The CDR3 nucleotides are TGTGCCAGCAGTGAAAGCACACCTGGGGGCAATCAGTCCCAGCATTTT. The encoded protein is CASSESTPGGNQSQHF.